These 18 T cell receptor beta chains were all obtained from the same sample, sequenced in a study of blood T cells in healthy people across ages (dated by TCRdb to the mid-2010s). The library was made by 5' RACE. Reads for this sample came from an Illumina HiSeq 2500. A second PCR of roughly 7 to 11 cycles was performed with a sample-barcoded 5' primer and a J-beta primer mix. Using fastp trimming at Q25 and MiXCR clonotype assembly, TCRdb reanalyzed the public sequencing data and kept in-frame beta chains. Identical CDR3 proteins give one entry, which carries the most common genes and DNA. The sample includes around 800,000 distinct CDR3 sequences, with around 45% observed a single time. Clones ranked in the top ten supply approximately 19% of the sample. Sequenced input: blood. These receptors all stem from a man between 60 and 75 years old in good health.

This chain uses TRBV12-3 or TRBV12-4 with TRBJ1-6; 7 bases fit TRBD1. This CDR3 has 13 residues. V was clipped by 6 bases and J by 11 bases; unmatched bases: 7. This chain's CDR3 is CASREGARTPLHF. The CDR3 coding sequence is TGTGCCAGCAGGGAGGGGGCTAGGACACCCCTCCACTTT.

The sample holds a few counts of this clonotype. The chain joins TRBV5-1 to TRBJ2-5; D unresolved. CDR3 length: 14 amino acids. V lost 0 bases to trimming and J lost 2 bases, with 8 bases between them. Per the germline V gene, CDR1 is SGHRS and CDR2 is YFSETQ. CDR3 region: CASSLGHLQETQYF. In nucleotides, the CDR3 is TGCGCCAGCAGCTTGGGACATTTGCAAGAGACCCAGTACTTC.

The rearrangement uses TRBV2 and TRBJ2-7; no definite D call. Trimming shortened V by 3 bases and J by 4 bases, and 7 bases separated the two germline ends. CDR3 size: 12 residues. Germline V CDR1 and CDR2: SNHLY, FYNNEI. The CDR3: CASSDDGYEQYF. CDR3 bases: TGTGCCAGCAGTGACGATGGGTACGAGCAGTACTTC.

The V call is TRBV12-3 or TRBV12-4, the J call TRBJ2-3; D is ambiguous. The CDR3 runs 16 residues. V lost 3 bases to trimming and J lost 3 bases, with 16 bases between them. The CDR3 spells CASSFLGGVRTDTQYF. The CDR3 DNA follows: TGTGCCAGCAGTTTCCTTGGTGGGGTCAGGACAGATACGCAGTATTTT.

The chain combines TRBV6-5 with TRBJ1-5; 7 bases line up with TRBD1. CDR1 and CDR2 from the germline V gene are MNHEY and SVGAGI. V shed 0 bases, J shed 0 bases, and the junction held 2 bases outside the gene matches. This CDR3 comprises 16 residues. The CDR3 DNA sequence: TGTGCCAGCAGTTACTCCCGGGACAGTAGCAATCAGCCCCAGCATTTT. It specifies CASSYSRDSSNQPQHF.

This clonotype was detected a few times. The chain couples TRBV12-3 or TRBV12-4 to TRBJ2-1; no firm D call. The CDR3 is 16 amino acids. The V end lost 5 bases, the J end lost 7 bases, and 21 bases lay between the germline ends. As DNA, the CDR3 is TGTGCCAGCAGTAACCGGGTTGGAATGGGTACGAATGAGCAGTTCTTC. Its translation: CASSNRVGMGTNEQFF.

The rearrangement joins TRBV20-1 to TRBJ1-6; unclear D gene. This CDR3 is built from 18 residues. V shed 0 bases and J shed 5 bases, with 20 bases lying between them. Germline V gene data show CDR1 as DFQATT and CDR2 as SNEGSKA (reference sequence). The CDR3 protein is CSARDRGQEAMDNSPLHF. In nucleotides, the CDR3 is TGCAGTGCTAGAGATCGGGGTCAGGAGGCAATGGATAATTCACCCCTCCACTTT.

The CDR3 DNA reads TGCAGTGCTCAATCGTCCGGGTCTGAAGCTTTCTTT. Its protein product is CSAQSSGSEAFF. V usage is TRBV20-1 and J usage is TRBJ1-1, with D unresolved. The CDR3 sequence is 12 residues long. V was cut by 5 bases and J by 6 bases, with 13 bases left in between. The germline gives CDR1 DFQATT, CDR2 SNEGSKA (reference sequence).

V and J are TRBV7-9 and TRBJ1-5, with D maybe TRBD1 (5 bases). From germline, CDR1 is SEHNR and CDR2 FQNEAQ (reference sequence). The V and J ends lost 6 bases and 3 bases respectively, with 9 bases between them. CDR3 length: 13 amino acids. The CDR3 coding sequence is TGTGCCAGCAGTCTACAGGCCAATCAGCCCCAGCATTTT. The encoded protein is CASSLQANQPQHF.

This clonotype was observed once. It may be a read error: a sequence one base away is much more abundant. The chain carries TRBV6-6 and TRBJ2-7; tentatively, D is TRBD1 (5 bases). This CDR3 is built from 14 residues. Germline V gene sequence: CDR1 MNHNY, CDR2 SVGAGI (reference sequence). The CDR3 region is CASSYLGAEYGQYF. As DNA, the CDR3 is TGTGCCAGCAGTTACTTAGGGGCAGAGTACGGGCAGTACTTC.

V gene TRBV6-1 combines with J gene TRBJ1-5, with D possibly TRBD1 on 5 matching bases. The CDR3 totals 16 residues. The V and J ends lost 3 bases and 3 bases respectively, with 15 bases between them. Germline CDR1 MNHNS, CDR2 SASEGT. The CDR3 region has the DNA TGTGCCAGCAGTGAGATGGGACGGAGGAACAATCAGCCCCAGCATTTT. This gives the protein CASSEMGRRNNQPQHF.

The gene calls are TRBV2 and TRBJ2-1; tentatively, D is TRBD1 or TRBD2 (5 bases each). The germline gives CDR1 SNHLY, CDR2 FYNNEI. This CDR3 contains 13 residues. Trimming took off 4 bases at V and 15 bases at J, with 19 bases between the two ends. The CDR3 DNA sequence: TGTGCCAGCAGTGGAGTGGGGGACGTTGTACGGTTCTTC. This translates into CASSGVGDVVRFF.

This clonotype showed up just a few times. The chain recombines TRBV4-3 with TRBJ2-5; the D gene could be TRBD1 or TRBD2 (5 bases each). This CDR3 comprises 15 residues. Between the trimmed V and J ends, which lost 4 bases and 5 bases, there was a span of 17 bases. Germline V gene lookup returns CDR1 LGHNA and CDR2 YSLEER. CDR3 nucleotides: TGCGCCAGCAGCCCCAGCTTCGGGGCCTTGGAGACCCAGTACTTC. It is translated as CASSPSFGALETQYF.

The DNA of the CDR3 is TGTGCCAGCAGCGGAGGGACTAGCGGCTCCTACGAGCAGTACTTC. Translation gives CASSGGTSGSYEQYF. V is TRBV9 and J is TRBJ2-7, with 11 bases lining up with TRBD2. The V and J ends lost 3 bases and 0 bases, in that order; junction bases with no gene match: 2. The CDR3 totals 15 residues. Per germline, CDR1 SGDLS and CDR2 YYNGEE.

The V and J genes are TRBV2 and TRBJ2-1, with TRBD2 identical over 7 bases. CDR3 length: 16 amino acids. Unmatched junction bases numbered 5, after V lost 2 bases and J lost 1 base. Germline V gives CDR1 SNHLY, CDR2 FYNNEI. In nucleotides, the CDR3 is TGTGCCAGCAGTGAAAGAGCTAGCGGATCCTACAATGAGCAGTTCTTC. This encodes CASSERASGSYNEQFF.

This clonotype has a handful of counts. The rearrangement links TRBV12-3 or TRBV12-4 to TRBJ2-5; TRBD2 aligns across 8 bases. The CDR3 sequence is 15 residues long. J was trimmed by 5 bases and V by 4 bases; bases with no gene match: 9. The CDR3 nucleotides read TGTGCCAGCAGTTCCTCTAGCGGGTTTTGGGAGACCCAGTACTTC. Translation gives CASSSSSGFWETQYF.

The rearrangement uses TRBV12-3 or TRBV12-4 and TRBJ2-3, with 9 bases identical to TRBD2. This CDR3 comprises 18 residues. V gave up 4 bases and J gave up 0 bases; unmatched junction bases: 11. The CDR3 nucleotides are TGTGCCAGCAGTTCCCCCTGGCTAGCGGGGATTAGCACAGATACGCAGTATTTT. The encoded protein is CASSSPWLAGISTDTQYF.

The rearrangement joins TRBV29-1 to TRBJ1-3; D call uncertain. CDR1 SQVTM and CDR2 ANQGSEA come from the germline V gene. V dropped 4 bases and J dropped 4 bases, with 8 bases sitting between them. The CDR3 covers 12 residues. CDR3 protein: CSVVESGNTIYF. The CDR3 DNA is TGCAGCGTTGTGGAATCCGGAAACACCATATATTTT.